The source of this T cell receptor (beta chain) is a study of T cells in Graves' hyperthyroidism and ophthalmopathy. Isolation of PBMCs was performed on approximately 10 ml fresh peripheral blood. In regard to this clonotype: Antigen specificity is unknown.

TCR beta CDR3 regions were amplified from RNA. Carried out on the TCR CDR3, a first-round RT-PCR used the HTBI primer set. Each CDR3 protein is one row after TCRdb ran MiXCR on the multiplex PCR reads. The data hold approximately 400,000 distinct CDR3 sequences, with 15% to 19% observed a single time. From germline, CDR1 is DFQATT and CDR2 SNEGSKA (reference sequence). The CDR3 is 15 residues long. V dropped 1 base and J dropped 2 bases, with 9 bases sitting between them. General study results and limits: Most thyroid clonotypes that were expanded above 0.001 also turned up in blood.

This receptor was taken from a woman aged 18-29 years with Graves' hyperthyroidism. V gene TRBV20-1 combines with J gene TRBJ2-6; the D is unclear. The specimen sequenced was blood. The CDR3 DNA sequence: TGCAGTGCTAGAGTCAATAAGGCTGGGGCCAACGTCCTGACTTTC. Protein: CSARVNKAGANVLTF.